This T cell receptor (beta chain) was captured in a study of tumor-infiltrating lymphocytes in oesophageal squamous cell carcinoma. One entry per CDR3 protein, called by TCRdb with MiXCR from the PCR reads. The repertoire holds tens of thousands of distinct CDR3 sequences, with approximately 34% as singletons. This clonotype was observed at least ten times. The CDR3 totals 16 residues. The ends were cut back, 0 bases at V and 3 bases at J, with 11 bases in the middle. The germline V gene encodes CDR1 MNHEY and CDR2 SMNVEV (reference sequence). This receptor was taken from a female donor with esophageal squamous cell carcinoma. What was sequenced was esophageal tumor tissue. The chain employs TRBV27 and TRBJ1-4; D may be TRBD1 (5 bases). The DNA of the CDR3 is TGTGCCAGCAGTTTATCTAGAGGGGCAGCTAATGAAAAACTGTTTTTT. Encoded protein: CASSLSRGAANEKLFF.